These 2 T cell receptor beta chains share one sample of origin, sequenced in a study of Graves' ophthalmopathy and Graves' hyperthyroidism (dated by TCRdb to between 2017 and 2018). TCRdb shows the sequencer as Illumina HiSeq 2000. For repertoire sequencing, TCR beta CDR3 regions were amplified from RNA transcripts. The first round was an RT-PCR using HTBI primers with the Qiagen OneStep RT-PCR kit, and this first round was followed by a second-round multiplex PCR, then size selection and purification. TCRdb ran its own pipeline on the public reads, namely fastp trimming at Q25 and MiXCR clone calling, and kept in-frame beta chains. Entries are consolidated by CDR3 protein sequence, retaining the most common genes and DNA. The sample table contains hundreds of thousands of distinct CDR3 sequences; only one count was recorded for about 20% of them. The top ten clones comprise around 7% of the sample.

Specimen: peripheral blood. Receptors originate from a young woman with stable Graves' hyperthyroidism. Some clones in this sample may be carry-over from other donors' samples. Donor details come from another sample of the same person, matched by shared clones.

The table lists this clonotype with many counts. The chain uses TRBV2 and TRBJ2-5; 7 positions match TRBD1. J lost 2 bases, V lost 3 bases, and 3 bases had no gene match. CDR3 length: 14 amino acids. Germline V gene lookup returns CDR1 SNHLY and CDR2 FYNNEI. CDR3 in amino acids: CASSDDRDQETQYF. In nucleotides, the CDR3 is TGTGCCAGCAGTGATGACAGGGATCAAGAGACCCAGTACTTC.

The gene calls are TRBV6-2 or TRBV6-3 and TRBJ1-2; the match to TRBD1 covers 9 bases. V lost 4 bases to trimming and J lost 6 bases; unmatched junction nucleotides: 6. The germline V gene has CDR1 MNHEY and CDR2 SVGEGT. This CDR3 region has 14 residues. The CDR3 DNA reads as TGTGCCAGCAGTTCAATGGACAGGGGACATGGCTACACCTTC. The encoded protein is CASSSMDRGHGYTF.